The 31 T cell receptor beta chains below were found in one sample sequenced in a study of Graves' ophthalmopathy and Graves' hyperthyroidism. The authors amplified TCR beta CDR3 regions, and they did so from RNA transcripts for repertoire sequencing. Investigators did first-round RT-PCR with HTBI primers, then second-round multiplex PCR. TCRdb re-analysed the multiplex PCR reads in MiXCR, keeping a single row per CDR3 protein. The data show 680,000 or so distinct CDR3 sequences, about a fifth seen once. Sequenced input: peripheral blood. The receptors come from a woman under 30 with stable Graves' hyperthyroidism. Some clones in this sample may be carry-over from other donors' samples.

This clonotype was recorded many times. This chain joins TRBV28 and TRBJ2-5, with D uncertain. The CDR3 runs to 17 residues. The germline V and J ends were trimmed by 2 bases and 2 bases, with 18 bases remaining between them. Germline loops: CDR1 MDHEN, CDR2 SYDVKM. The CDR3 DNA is TGTGCCAGCAGTTTACCATGGACGGACCGTCATCAAGAGACCCAGTACTTC. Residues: CASSLPWTDRHQETQYF. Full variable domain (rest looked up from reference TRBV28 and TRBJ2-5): DVKVTQSSRYLVKRTGEKVFLECVQDMDHENMFWYRQDPGLGLRLIYFSYDVKMKEKGDIPEGYSVSREKKERFSLILESASTNQTSMYLCASSLPWTDRHQETQYFGPGTRLLVL.

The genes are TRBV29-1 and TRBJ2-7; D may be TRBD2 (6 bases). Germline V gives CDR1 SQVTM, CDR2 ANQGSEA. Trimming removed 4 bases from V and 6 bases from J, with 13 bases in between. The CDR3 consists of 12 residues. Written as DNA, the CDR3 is TGCAGCGTTGTTCCTAGCGTGGGCGAGCAGTACTTC. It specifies CSVVPSVGEQYF.

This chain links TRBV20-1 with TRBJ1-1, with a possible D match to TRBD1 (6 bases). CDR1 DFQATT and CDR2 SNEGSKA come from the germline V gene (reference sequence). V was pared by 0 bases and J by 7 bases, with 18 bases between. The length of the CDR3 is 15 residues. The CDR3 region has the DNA TGCAGTGCTAGAGATTGGGCGCAGGGGTGGAATGAAGCTTTCTTT. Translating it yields CSARDWAQGWNEAFF.

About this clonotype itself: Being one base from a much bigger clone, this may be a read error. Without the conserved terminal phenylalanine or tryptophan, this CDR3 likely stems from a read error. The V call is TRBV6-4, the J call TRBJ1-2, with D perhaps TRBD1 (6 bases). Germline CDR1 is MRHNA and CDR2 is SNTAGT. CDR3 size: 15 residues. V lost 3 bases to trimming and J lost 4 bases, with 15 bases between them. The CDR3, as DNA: TGTGCCAGCAGTGATGGGAGTTGGGGGCCCTATGGCTACACCCTC. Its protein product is CASSDGSWGPYGYTL.

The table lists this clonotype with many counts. As DNA, the CDR3 is TGTGCCAGTAGTAGAGAAGGGACAGTAAGAACTGAAGCTTTCTTT. This gives the protein CASSREGTVRTEAFF. This rearrangement joins TRBV19 to TRBJ1-1; TRBD1 aligns across 7 bases. Germline CDR1 reads LNHDA; CDR2 reads SQIVND (reference sequence). The ends lost 4 bases at V and 5 bases at J; junction bases unmatched: 10. CDR3 length equals 15 residues.

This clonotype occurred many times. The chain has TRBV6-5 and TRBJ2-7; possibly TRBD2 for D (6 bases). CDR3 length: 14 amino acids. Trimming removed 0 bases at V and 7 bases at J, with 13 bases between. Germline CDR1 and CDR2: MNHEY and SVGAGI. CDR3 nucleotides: TGTGCCAGCAGTTACTCTCTGGGGACTGGTGAGCAGTACTTC. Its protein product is CASSYSLGTGEQYF.

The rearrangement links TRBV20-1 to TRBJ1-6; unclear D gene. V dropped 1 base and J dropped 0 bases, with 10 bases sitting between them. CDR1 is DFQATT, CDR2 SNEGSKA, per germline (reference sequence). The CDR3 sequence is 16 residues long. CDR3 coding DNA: TGCAGTGCTAGAGTGGAGGGAGACTCCTATAATTCACCCCTCCACTTT. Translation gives CSARVEGDSYNSPLHF.

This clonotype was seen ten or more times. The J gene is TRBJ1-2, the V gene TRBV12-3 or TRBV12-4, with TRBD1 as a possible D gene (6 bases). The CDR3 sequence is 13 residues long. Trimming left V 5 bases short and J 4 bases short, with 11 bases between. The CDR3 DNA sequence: TGTGCCAGCAGTCCAGGGGTCGGCTATGGCTACACCTTC. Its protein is CASSPGVGYGYTF.

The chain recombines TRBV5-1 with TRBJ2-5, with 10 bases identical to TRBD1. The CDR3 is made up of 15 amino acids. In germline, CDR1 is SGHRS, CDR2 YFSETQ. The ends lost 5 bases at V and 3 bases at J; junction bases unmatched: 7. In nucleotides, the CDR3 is TGCGCCAGCAGTCGACAGGGGGCGGTGGAAGAGACCCAGTACTTC. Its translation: CASSRQGAVEETQYF.

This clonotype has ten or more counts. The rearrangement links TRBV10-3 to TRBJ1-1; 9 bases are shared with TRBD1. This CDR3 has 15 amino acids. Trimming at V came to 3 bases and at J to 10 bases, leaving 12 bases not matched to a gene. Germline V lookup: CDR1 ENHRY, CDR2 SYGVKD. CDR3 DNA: TGTGCCATCAGTGATTCAAGACGGGACAGGGCGTCAGCTTTCTTT. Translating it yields CAISDSRRDRASAFF.

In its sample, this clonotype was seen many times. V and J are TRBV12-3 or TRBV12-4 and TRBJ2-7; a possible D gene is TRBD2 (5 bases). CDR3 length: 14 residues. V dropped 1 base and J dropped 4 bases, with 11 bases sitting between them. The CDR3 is CASSLGSGVYEQYF. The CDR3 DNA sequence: TGTGCCAGCAGTTTAGGTTCCGGGGTGTACGAGCAGTACTTC.

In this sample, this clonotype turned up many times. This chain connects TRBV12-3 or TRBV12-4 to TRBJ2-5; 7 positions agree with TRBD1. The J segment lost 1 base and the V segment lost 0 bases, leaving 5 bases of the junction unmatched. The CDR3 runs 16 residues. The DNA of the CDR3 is TGTGCCAGCAGTTTAGCCCGGACAGGCCGCCAAGAGACCCAGTACTTC. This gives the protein CASSLARTGRQETQYF.

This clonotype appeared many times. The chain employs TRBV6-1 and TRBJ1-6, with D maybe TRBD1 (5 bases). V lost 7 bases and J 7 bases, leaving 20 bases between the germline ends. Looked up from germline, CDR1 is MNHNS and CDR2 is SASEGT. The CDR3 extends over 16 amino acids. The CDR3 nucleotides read TGTGCCAGCATTCAACCGGGACGGGCAATGAATTCACCCCTCCACTTT. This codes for CASIQPGRAMNSPLHF.

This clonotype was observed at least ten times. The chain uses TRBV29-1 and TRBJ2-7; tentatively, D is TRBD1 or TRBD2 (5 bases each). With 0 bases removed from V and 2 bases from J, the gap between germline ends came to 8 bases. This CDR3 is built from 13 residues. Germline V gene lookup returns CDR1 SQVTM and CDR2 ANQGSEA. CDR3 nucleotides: TGCAGCGTTGAAGATTGGGGGACCTACGAGCAGTACTTC. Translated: CSVEDWGTYEQYF.

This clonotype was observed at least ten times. The CDR3 loop is CASRSVRGPFHEQYF. The CDR3 DNA sequence: TGTGCCAGCAGATCGGTCCGCGGGCCGTTTCACGAGCAGTACTTC. V is TRBV28 and J is TRBJ2-7; a possible D gene is TRBD2 (5 bases). The germline gives CDR1 MDHEN, CDR2 SYDVKM. The length of the CDR3 is 15 residues. The V end lost 6 bases, the J end lost 5 bases, and 20 bases lay between the germline ends.

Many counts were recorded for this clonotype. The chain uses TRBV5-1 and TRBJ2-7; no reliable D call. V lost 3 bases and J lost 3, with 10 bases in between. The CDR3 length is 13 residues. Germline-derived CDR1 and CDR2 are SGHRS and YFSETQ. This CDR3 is CASSYRQFYEQYF. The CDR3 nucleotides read TGCGCCAGCAGCTACCGACAATTCTACGAGCAGTACTTC.

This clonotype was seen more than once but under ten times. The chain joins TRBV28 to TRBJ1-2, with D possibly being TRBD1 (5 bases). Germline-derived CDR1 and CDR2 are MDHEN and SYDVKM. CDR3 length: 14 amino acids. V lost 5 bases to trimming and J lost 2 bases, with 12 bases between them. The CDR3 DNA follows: TGTGCCAGCAGTGCAGACAGTAGGAACTATGGCTACACCTTC. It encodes CASSADSRNYGYTF.

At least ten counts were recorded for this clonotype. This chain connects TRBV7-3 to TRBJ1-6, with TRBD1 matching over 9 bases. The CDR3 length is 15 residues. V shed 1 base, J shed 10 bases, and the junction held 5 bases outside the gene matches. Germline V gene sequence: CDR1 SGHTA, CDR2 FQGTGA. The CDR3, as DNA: TGTGCCAGCAGCTTAATGGGGACAGGGAGCTCACCCCTCCACTTT. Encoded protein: CASSLMGTGSSPLHF.

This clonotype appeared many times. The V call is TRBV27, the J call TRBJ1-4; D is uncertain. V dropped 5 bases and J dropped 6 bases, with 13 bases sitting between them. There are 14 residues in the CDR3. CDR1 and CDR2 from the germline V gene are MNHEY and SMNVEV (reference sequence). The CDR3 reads CASSHRSGYEKLFF. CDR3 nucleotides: TGTGCCAGCAGTCACCGTTCAGGATATGAAAAACTGTTTTTT. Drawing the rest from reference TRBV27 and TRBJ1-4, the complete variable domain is EAQVTQNPRYLITVTGKKLTVTCSQNMNHEYMSWYRQDPGLGLRQIYYSMNVEVTDKGDVPEGYKVSRKEKRNFPLILESPSPNQTSLYFCASSHRSGYEKLFFGSGTQLSVL.

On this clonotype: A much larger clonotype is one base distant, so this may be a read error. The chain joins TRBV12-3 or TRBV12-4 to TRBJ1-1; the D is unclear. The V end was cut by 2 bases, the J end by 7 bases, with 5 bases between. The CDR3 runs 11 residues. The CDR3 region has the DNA TGTGCCAGCAGTTTATATGGTGAAGCTTTCTTT. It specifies CASSLYGEAFF.

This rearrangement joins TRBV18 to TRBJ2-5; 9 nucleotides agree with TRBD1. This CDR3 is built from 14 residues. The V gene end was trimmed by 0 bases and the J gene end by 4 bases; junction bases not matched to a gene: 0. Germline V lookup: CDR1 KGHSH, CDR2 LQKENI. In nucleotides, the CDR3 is TGTGCCAGCTCACCACCGACAGGGGGAGAGACCCAGTACTTC. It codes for CASSPPTGGETQYF.

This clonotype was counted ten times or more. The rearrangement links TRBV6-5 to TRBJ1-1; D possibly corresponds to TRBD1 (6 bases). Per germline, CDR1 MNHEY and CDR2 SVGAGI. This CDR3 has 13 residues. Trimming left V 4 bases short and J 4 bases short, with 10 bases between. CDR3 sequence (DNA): TGTGCCAGCAGTTCTACAGGGAGCACTGAAGCTTTCTTT. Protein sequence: CASSSTGSTEAFF.

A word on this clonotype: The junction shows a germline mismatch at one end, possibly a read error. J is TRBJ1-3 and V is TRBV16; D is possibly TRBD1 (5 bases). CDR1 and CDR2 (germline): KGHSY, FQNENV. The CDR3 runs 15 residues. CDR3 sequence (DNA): TGTGCCAGCAGCCCCCGGGGCACGTCTGGAAACACCCTATATTTT. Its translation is CASSPRGTSGNTLYF.

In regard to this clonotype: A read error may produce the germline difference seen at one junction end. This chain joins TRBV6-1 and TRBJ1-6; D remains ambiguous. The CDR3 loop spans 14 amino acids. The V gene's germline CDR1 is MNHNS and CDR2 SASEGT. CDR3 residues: CAISESDGNSPLHF. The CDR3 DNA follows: TGTGCCATCAGTGAATCGGATGGGAATTCACCCCTCCACTTT.

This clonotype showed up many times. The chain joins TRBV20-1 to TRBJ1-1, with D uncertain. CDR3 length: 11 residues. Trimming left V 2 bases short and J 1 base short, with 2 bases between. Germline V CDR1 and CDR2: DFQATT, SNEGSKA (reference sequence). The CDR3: CSARRNTEAFF. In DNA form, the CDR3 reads TGCAGTGCTAGAAGGAACACTGAAGCTTTCTTT.

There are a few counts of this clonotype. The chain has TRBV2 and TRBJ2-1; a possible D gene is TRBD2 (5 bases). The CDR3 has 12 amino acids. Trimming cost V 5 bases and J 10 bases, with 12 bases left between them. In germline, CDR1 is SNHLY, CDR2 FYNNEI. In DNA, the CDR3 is TGTGCCAGCAGTTCCAGAGGGAGCGAGCAGTTCTTC. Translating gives CASSSRGSEQFF.

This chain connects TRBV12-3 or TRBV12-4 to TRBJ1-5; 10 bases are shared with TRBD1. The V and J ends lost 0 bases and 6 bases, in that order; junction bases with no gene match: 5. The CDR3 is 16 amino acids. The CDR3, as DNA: TGTGCCAGCAGTTTAGCAGGACAGGGGGGAAGTCAGCCCCAGCATTTT. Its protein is CASSLAGQGGSQPQHF.

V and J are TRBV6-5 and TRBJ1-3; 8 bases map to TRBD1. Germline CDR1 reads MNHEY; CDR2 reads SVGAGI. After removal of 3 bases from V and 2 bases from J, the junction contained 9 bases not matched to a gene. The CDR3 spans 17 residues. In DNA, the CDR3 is TGTGCCAGCAGTTATATCAACAGGGGGGGCACTGGAAACACCATATATTTT. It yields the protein CASSYINRGGTGNTIYF.

CDR3 nucleotides: TGCAGTGCTCCCGGATGGGTCCAAGCCTACGAGCAGTACTTC. The encoded protein is CSAPGWVQAYEQYF. The chain employs TRBV20-1 and TRBJ2-7; D is ambiguous. Germline values: CDR1 DFQATT, CDR2 SNEGSKA (reference sequence). V lost 5 bases to trimming and J lost 2 bases, with 16 bases between them. The CDR3 covers 14 residues.

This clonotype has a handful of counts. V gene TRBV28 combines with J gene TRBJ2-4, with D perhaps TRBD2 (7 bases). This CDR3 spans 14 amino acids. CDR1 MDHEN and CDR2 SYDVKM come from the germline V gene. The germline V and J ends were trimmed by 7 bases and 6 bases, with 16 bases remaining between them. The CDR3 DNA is TGTGCCAGCACCCTAGGGGGGGACATAAACATTCAGTACTTC. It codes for CASTLGGDINIQYF.

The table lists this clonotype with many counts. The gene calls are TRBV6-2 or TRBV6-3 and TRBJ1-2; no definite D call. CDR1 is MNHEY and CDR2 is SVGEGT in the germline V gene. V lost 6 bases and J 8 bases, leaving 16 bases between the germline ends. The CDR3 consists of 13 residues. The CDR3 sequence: CASRPPHHEGYTF. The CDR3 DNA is TGTGCCAGCAGACCGCCCCACCATGAAGGCTACACCTTC.